The rows below give T cell receptor beta chains drawn from one sample of a study of post-analysis software for immune sequencing data. TCRdb reprocessed the PCR reads via MiXCR and lists one record per CDR3 protein. The sample shows approximately 770,000 distinct CDR3 sequences, approximately 44% of them seen only once. The sequenced sample was blood. The receptors here all came from a girl aged 10 to 17 with multiple sclerosis. The CDR3 runs from the conserved cysteine through the conserved F or W. The D gene is left open where the match is weak. Clone size is not always given. Where it is, it says once, few, many or a class for expanded clones.

D gene	V gene	clone size	J gene	CDR3 protein	CDR3 DNA
.	TRBV7-9	.	TRBJ2-7	CASTQGGLPYEQYF	TGTGCCAGCACCCAGGGGGGGCTTCCCTACGAGCAGTACTTC
.	TRBV20-1	.	TRBJ2-3	CSARRHTQYF	TGCAGTGCTAGACGGCATACGCAGTATTTT
.	TRBV20-1	few	TRBJ1-6	CSASRVPNSPLHF	TGCAGTGCTAGCAGGGTTCCTAATTCACCCCTCCACTTT
TRBD2	TRBV6-5	few	TRBJ2-7	CASSPMGGRAFEQYF	TGTGCCAGCAGTCCCATGGGGGGGAGGGCGTTCGAGCAGTACTTC
.	TRBV28	.	TRBJ2-7	CASTDRTYEQYF	TGTGCCAGCACCGACAGGACCTACGAGCAGTACTTC
.	TRBV6-6	.	TRBJ1-4	CASSYPTGAGEKLFF	TGTGCCAGCAGTTACCCCACAGGAGCGGGTGAAAAACTGTTTTTT
TRBD2	TRBV7-7	.	TRBJ2-1	CASSLAPGTSGLGEQFF	TGTGCTAGCAGCTTAGCCCCCGGGACTAGCGGCCTAGGGGAGCAGTTCTTC
.	TRBV20-1	.	TRBJ2-2	CSARDQTGTGELFF	TGCAGTGCTAGAGACCAGACAGGCACCGGGGAGCTGTTTTTT
.	TRBV6-6	.	TRBJ2-7	CASRSGQGRSQYF	TGTGCCAGCAGATCCGGGCAGGGAAGAAGTCAGTACTTC
TRBD2	TRBV28	few	TRBJ2-1	CASSLRLAGGREQFF	TGTGCCAGCAGTTTACGTCTAGCGGGAGGACGGGAGCAGTTCTTC
TRBD2	TRBV27	.	TRBJ2-1	CASSFFSGNTSEQFF	TGTGCCAGCAGTTTTTTTAGCGGGAACACCAGTGAGCAGTTCTTC
.	TRBV7-2	.	TRBJ2-7	CASSLKGDGEQYF	TGTGCCAGCAGCTTAAAGGGAGACGGCGAGCAGTACTTC
.	TRBV11-2	.	TRBJ2-1	CASSRGAGSQETQFF	TGTGCCAGCAGCCGTGGGGCAGGCTCCCAAGAGACCCAGTTCTTC
.	TRBV18	.	TRBJ2-1	CASSPSRTAGQNEQFF	TGTGCCAGCTCACCGTCCCGGACAGCGGGACAGAATGAGCAGTTCTTC
TRBD2	TRBV6-1	.	TRBJ2-7	CASSEEGLALYEQYF	TGTGCCAGCAGTGAAGAAGGACTAGCGTTGTACGAGCAGTACTTC
.	TRBV7-8	few	TRBJ2-7	CASSSAGSSYEQYF	TGTGCCAGCAGCTCCGCGGGCAGCTCCTACGAGCAGTACTTC
.	TRBV7-8	.	TRBJ2-3	CASSLVPGADTQYF	TGTGCCAGCAGCTTAGTACCAGGAGCCGATACGCAGTATTTT
.	TRBV7-9	.	TRBJ2-3	CASSLVLALRVDTQYF	TGTGCCAGCAGCTTGGTCCTAGCCCTCAGAGTGGATACGCAGTATTTT
.	TRBV29-1	many	TRBJ2-5	CSVLPGGGETQYF	TGCAGCGTTCTCCCCGGCGGCGGGGAGACCCAGTACTTC
.	TRBV12-3/TRBV12-4	.	TRBJ1-2	CASRPPGPTGDGYTF	TGTGCCAGCAGGCCCCCCGGGCCGACCGGGGATGGCTACACCTTC
.	TRBV11-2	.	TRBJ1-2	CASSSEGGGPYGYTF	TGTGCCAGCAGCTCAGAGGGGGGGGGCCCCTATGGCTACACCTTC
.	TRBV15	.	TRBJ2-1	CATRGSYNEQFF	TGTGCCACCAGGGGTTCCTACAATGAGCAGTTCTTC
TRBD2	TRBV29-1	few	TRBJ2-1	CSVEASGSSYNEQFF	TGCAGCGTTGAAGCTAGCGGGAGCTCCTACAATGAGCAGTTCTTC
TRBD1	TRBV30	.	TRBJ2-2	CAWMDRGPSTGELFF	TGTGCCTGGATGGACAGGGGGCCGAGCACCGGGGAGCTGTTTTTT
.	TRBV7-2	.	TRBJ2-5	CASSSIGAGPWETQYF	TGTGCCAGCAGCTCTATCGGCGCAGGGCCATGGGAGACCCAGTACTTC
TRBD2	TRBV20-1	few	TRBJ2-1	CSARIGSGVSYNEQFF	TGCAGTGCTAGAATTGGTAGCGGGGTTTCCTACAATGAGCAGTTCTTC